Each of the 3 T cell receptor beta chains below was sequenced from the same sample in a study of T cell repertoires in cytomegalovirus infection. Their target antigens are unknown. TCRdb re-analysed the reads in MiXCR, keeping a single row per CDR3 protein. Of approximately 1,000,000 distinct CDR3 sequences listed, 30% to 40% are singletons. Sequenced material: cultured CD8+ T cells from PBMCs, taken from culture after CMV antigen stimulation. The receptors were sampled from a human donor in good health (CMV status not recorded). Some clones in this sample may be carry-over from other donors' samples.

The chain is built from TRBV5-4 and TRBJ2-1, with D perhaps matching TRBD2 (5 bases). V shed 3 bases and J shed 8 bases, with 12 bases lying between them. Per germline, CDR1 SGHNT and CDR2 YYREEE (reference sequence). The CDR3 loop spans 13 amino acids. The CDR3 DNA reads TGTGCCAGCAGCTCGGGGTTTGGCGATGAGCAGTTCTTC. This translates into CASSSGFGDEQFF.

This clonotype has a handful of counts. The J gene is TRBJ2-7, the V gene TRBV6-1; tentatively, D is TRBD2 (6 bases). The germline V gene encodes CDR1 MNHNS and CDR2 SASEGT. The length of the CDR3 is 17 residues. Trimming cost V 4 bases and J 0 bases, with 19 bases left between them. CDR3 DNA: TGTGCCAGCAGTGGCCCTTTTCGGGGGTCGAGCTCCTACGAGCAGTACGTC. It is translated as CASSGPFRGSSSYEQYV.

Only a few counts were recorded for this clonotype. The CDR3 here is CASSLSSRRVEKLFF. CDR3 DNA sequence: TGTGCCAGCAGTTTATCAAGCAGGAGGGTAGAAAAACTGTTTTTT. The chain uses TRBV27 and TRBJ1-4; D not resolved. The V and J ends lost 0 bases and 8 bases respectively, with 13 bases between them. The germline gives CDR1 MNHEY, CDR2 SMNVEV (reference sequence). This CDR3 region has 15 residues.